What follows are 17 T cell receptor beta chains derived from one specimen sequenced in a study of CD8+ T cells in alopecia areata. Alopecia areata patients provided lesional scalp punch biopsies and peripheral blood, both collected for the study. Extracted from the samples, RNA was reverse transcribed into cDNA to serve as the sequencing template. Assay used: immunoSEQ multiplex PCR; TCRdb lists only in-frame clones, some missing. This repertoire shows some 11,000 clones, around 60% found once; its top ten account for about a fifth. Specimen: skin. These receptors all stem from a human donor with alopecia areata.

This clone rates as medium-sized. The chain recombines TRBV18 with TRBJ1-1, with D perhaps matching TRBD1 (6 bases). The CDR3 has 14 amino acids. Trimming stripped 4 bases from V and 6 bases from J, with 15 bases between. Looked up from germline, CDR1 is KGHSH and CDR2 is LQKENI. CDR3 bases: TGTGCCAGCTCACTAACCACGAGGGGGGCTGAAGCTTTCTTT. It encodes CASSLTTRGAEAFF.

This clone was counted between two and nine times. The rearrangement links TRBV29-1 to TRBJ2-1; D might be TRBD1 (5 bases). The V gene's germline CDR1 is SQVTM and CDR2 ANQGSEA. V was shortened by 6 bases and J by 6 bases, with 12 bases between the two germline ends. This CDR3 contains 12 residues. The CDR3: CSVAGLGNEQFF. CDR3 nucleotides: TGCAGCGTCGCAGGGTTAGGCAATGAGCAGTTCTTC.

V and J are TRBV2 and TRBJ2-7; 11 positions match TRBD2. The CDR3 extends over 16 amino acids. Trimming removed 7 bases from V and 0 bases from J; junction bases left unmatched: 8. Germline CDR1 reads SNHLY; CDR2 reads FYNNEI. CDR3 in DNA: TGTGCCAGCATCGGACTAGCGGGCGTTTTCTCCTACGAGCAGTACTTC. It specifies CASIGLAGVFSYEQYF.

V is TRBV6-5 and J is TRBJ1-1; weak D call: TRBD1 (5 bases). CDR1 MNHEY and CDR2 SVGAGI come from the germline V gene. V was shortened by 2 bases and J by 4 bases, with 11 bases between the two germline ends. This CDR3 spans 14 amino acids. This chain's CDR3 is CASSYPGGSTEAFF. The CDR3 DNA sequence: TGTGCCAGCAGTTACCCGGGGGGTTCCACTGAAGCTTTCTTT.

The chain recombines TRBV28 with TRBJ1-4, with D unresolved. The CDR3 sequence is 14 residues long. Germline V gene lookup returns CDR1 MDHEN and CDR2 SYDVKM. V lost 7 bases, J lost 8 bases, and 17 bases lay in between. Here the CDR3 DNA reads TGTGCCAGCACCTTGTTGACGCCGGGCGAAAAACTGTTTTTT. Amino acid sequence: CASTLLTPGEKLFF.

The rearrangement links TRBV5-1 to TRBJ2-7, with 10 bases matching TRBD2. V trimming: 4 bases; J trimming: 5 bases; junction bases outside the gene matches: 9. The CDR3 totals 15 residues. From germline, CDR1 is SGHRS and CDR2 YFSETQ. The CDR3 sequence: CASSPLAGDLHEQYF. The CDR3 DNA reads TGCGCCAGCAGCCCCCTAGCGGGAGATCTCCACGAGCAGTACTTC.

The V call is TRBV7-9, the J call TRBJ1-2; unclear D gene. CDR3 length: 12 residues. V lost 3 bases and J lost 7, with 9 bases in between. Germline V gives CDR1 SEHNR, CDR2 FQNEAQ (reference sequence). The CDR3 sequence: CASSFPSGGYTF. The CDR3 region has the DNA TGTGCCAGCAGCTTTCCAAGCGGTGGCTACACCTTC.

V usage is TRBV7-9 and J usage is TRBJ1-5; 9 bases fit TRBD1. Germline loops: CDR1 SEHNR, CDR2 FQNEAQ (reference sequence). V lost 4 bases, J lost 0 bases, and 7 bases stayed unmatched. This CDR3 is 17 amino acids long. CDR3 sequence (DNA): TGTGCCAGCAGCTACGGGACAGGGAGAGTTAGCAATCAGCCCCAGCATTTT. Its translation is CASSYGTGRVSNQPQHF. Based on the CDR3 plus reference TRBV7-9 and TRBJ1-5, the full variable domain is DTGVSQNPRHKITKRGQNVTFRCDPISEHNRLYWYRQTLGQGPEFLTYFQNEAQLEKSRLLSDRFSAERPKGSFSTLEIQRTEQGDSAMYLCASSYGTGRVSNQPQHFGDGTRLSIL.

The rearrangement joins TRBV13 to TRBJ2-2; D is uncertain. Germline lookup yields CDR1 PRHDT and CDR2 FYEKMQ (reference sequence). This CDR3 contains 12 residues. The ends were cut back, 4 bases at V and 7 bases at J, with 7 bases in the middle. The DNA of the CDR3 is TGTGCCAGCAGCTCCCTTGTCGGGGAGCTGTTTTTT. Protein product: CASSSLVGELFF. Full variable domain (missing parts from reference TRBV13 and TRBJ2-2): AAGVIQSPRHLIKEKRETATLKCYPIPRHDTVYWYQQGPGQDPQFLISFYEKMQSDKGSIPDRFSAQQFSDYHSELNMSSLELGDSALYFCASSSLVGELFFGEGSRLTVL.

This clone was detected only a few times. This chain links TRBV7-9 with TRBJ2-2; D call uncertain. Germline V gene sequence: CDR1 SEHNR, CDR2 FQNEAQ (reference sequence). V was pared by 1 base and J by 2 bases, with 5 bases between. The CDR3 is made up of 14 amino acids. CDR3 sequence (DNA): TGTGCCAGCAGCTTAGACTCCAACACCGGGGAGCTGTTTTTT. This encodes CASSLDSNTGELFF.

This clone was seen only a few times. V gene TRBV11-2 combines with J gene TRBJ2-5, with TRBD1 as a possible D gene (6 bases). Trimming stripped 5 bases from V and 5 bases from J, with 15 bases between. This CDR3 is 14 amino acids long. From germline, CDR1 is SGHAT and CDR2 FQNNGV. The CDR3 coding sequence is TGTGCCAGCAGCCCTTACAGGGTTGGGGAGACCCAGTACTTC. Amino acids: CASSPYRVGETQYF.

The chain combines TRBV27 with TRBJ1-5; 10 bases are shared with TRBD1. Germline loops: CDR1 MNHEY, CDR2 SMNVEV (reference sequence). J gave up 1 base and V 6 bases, and 6 bases lay outside the gene matches. CDR3 length: 16 residues. The chain's CDR3 is CASRGTGVSSNQPQHF. The CDR3 nucleotides are TGTGCCAGCAGGGGGACAGGGGTTTCGAGCAATCAGCCCCAGCATTTT.

Only one count was recorded for this clone. The V and J genes are TRBV10-2 and TRBJ1-4, with D possibly matching TRBD1 (6 bases). The CDR3 loop spans 15 amino acids. Germline V CDR1 and CDR2: WSHSY, SAAADI. Trimming stripped 6 bases from V and 4 bases from J, with 15 bases between. CDR3 amino acids: CASSLPGRGNEKLFF. The CDR3 DNA follows: TGCGCCAGCAGCCTACCGGGCAGGGGTAATGAAAAACTGTTTTTT.

The chain employs TRBV6-6 and TRBJ2-7; D is perhaps TRBD1 or TRBD2 (5 bases each). Germline V CDR1 and CDR2: MNHNY, SVGAGI (reference sequence). V was trimmed by 0 bases and J by 6 bases, leaving 15 bases between them. The CDR3 is 15 residues long. The chain's CDR3 is CASSYSLRDVREQYF. CDR3 DNA: TGTGCCAGCAGTTACTCTCTCCGGGACGTTCGCGAGCAGTACTTC.

The rearrangement joins TRBV2 to TRBJ1-2; 9 bases map to TRBD1. The V gene end was trimmed by 6 bases and the J gene end by 0 bases; junction bases not matched to a gene: 2. The CDR3 is 14 amino acids. Germline assignment: CDR1 SNHLY and CDR2 FYNNEI. The CDR3 DNA is TGTGCCAGCAGCGGACAGGGGACTAACTATGGCTACACCTTC. This codes for CASSGQGTNYGYTF.

This clone was seen a single time. The chain joins TRBV10-1 to TRBJ1-1, with 7 bases lining up with TRBD1. Germline CDR1 WNHNN, CDR2 SYGVQD (reference sequence). V lost 6 bases and J lost 5; bases outside the gene matches: 9. The CDR3 has 14 amino acids. This CDR3 reads CASSAGRGRTEAFF. The CDR3 DNA follows: TGCGCCAGCAGCGCCGGCAGGGGGAGAACTGAAGCTTTCTTT.

J is TRBJ2-3 and V is TRBV5-1, with D possibly matching TRBD2 (5 bases). V dropped 2 bases and J dropped 1 base, with 11 bases sitting between them. Germline V gives CDR1 SGHRS, CDR2 YFSETQ. The CDR3 sequence is 15 residues long. The CDR3 DNA reads TGCGCCAGCAGCTTCACCGGGAAAGGCACAGATACGCAGTATTTT. It specifies CASSFTGKGTDTQYF.